Each of the 2 T cell receptor beta chains below was sequenced from the same sample in a study of T cell responses to AZD1222 COVID-19 vaccine. This table comes from immunoSEQ multiplex PCR, and its TCRdb copy is limited to in-frame clones, with some not included. This sample carries around 150,000 clones, 92% of them seen once, and the ten largest clones take more than 5%. The material sequenced was peripheral blood, taken on day 0 of AZD1222 vaccination. Receptor source: an adult in good health.

This rearrangement joins TRBV27 to TRBJ1-2; a possible D gene is TRBD1 (5 bases). Trimming left V 6 bases short and J 5 bases short, with 16 bases between. The length of the CDR3 is 14 residues. Per germline, CDR1 MNHEY and CDR2 SMNVEV (reference sequence). The CDR3 loop reads CASRPRGGFYGYTF. DNA for the CDR3: TGTGCCAGCAGACCTCGGGGGGGATTTTATGGCTACACCTTC.

This chain connects TRBV5-1 to TRBJ2-1; TRBD2 matches 13 bases. Germline values: CDR1 SGHRS, CDR2 YFSETQ. This CDR3 spans 16 amino acids. The J segment lost 5 bases and the V segment lost 3 bases, leaving 5 bases of the junction unmatched. The CDR3 nucleotides read TGCGCCAGCAGCTCTACTAGCGGGGGGGTAAACAATGAGCAGTTCTTC. Protein sequence: CASSSTSGGVNNEQFF.